This TCR beta chain was obtained from a study of cytomegalovirus exposure and HLA in healthy donors. Germline values: CDR1 SGDLS, CDR2 YYNGEE. Trimming cost V 0 bases and J 0 bases; bases outside gene matches: 7. The length of the CDR3 is 17 residues. PCR was performed using 60 Vbeta and 13 Jbeta primers. Profiled with immunoSEQ multiplex PCR; TCRdb holds only in-frame clones, not every one. The sample holds around 280,000 clones; 70% to 90% are singletons and the top ten take roughly 2.3%. The clonotype originates from a woman younger than 30 in good health and CMV-seronegative. The rearrangement links TRBV9 to TRBJ2-7; 9 nucleotides match TRBD2. The sample comprised PBMCs. CDR3 bases: TGTGCCAGCAGCGTAGGGGGCAGCGGGGGGCTCTCCTACGAGCAGTACTTC. Encoded protein: CASSVGGSGGLSYEQYF.